The clone carrying this T cell receptor beta chain was counted between two and nine times. The sample belongs to a study of blood T cell repertoires in COVID-19. Study-wide background: Sources were T cells, B-cell-depleted T cells, or PBMCs; the material itself was cDNA or gDNA.

After removal of 2 bases from V and 1 base from J, the junction contained 2 bases not matched to a gene. Germline V gene data show CDR1 as SGHVS and CDR2 as FNYEAQ. This CDR3 region has 15 residues. Using immunoSEQ multiplex PCR, the repertoire was profiled, and TCRdb retains in-frame clones only, with some absent. The profile shows around 21,000 clones, roughly 90% of them singletons. The sequencing input was peripheral blood. The TCR originated in a woman over 75 with active COVID-19. The chain is built from TRBV7-6 and TRBJ1-1; TRBD1 aligns across 9 bases. CDR3: CASSLKTGGNTEAFF. The DNA of the CDR3 is TGTGCCAGCAGCTTAAAGACAGGGGGGAACACTGAAGCTTTCTTT.